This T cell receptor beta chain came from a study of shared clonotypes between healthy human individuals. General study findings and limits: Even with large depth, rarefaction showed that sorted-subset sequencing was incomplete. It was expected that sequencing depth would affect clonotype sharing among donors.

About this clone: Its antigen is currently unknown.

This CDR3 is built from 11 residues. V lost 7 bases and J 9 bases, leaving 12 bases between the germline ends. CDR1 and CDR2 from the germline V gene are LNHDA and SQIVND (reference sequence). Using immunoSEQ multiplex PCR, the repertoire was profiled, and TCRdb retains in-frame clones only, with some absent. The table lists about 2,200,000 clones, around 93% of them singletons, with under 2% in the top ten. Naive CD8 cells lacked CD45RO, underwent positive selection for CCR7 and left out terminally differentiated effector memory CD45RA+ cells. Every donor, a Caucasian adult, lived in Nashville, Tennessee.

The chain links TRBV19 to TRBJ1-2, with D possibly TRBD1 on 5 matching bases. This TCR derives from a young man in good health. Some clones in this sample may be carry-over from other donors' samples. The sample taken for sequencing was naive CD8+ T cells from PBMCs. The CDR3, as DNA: TGTGCCAGTACCGGGGGGGGTAGCTACACCTTC. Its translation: CASTGGGSYTF.